What follows describes a single T cell receptor beta chain. Its cognate antigen is unknown. This entry belongs to a study of cytomegalovirus exposure and HLA in healthy donors. Study findings and constraints: Within a later analysis, the majority of CMV-associated TCR beta chains appeared HLA-restricted. Sequencing likely produced, as an artifact, a cluster of highly shared sequence variants.

Amplification used 60 Vbeta primers and 13 Jbeta primers. This table comes from immunoSEQ multiplex PCR, and its TCRdb copy is limited to in-frame clones, with some not included. The repertoire holds 160,000 or so clones, with approximately 75% as singletons. Germline V CDR1 and CDR2: SGHTS, YDEGEE. Trimming shortened V by 5 bases and J by 4 bases, and 5 bases separated the two germline ends. The CDR3 runs to 11 residues. The chain combines TRBV5-8 with TRBJ2-3; the D is unclear. The sequence came from a man aged 50-60 years in good health and CMV-seropositive. Sequencing was performed on PBMCs. This chain's CDR3 is CASRAADTQYF. DNA of the CDR3: TGTGCCAGCAGGGCCGCAGATACGCAGTATTTT. Looking up the rest from reference TRBV5-8 and TRBJ2-3 gives the full variable domain: EAGVTQSPTHLIKTRGQQATLRCSPISGHTSVYWYQQALGLGLQFLLWYDEGEERNRGNFPPRFSGRQFPNYSSELNVNALELEDSALYLCASRAADTQYFGPGTRLTVL.